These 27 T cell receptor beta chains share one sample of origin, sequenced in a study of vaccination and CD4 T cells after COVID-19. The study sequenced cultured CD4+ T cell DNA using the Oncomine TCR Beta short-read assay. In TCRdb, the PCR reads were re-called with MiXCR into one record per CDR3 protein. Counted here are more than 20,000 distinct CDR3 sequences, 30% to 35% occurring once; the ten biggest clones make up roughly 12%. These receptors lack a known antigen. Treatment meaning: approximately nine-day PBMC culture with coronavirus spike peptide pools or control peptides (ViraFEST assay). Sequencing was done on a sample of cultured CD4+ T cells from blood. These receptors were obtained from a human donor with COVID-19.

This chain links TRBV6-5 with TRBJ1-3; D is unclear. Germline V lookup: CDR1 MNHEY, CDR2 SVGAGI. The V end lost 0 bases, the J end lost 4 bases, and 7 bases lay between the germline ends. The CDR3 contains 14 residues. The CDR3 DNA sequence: TGTGCCAGCAGTTACTCGGTTACCGGAAACACCATATATTTT. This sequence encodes CASSYSVTGNTIYF.

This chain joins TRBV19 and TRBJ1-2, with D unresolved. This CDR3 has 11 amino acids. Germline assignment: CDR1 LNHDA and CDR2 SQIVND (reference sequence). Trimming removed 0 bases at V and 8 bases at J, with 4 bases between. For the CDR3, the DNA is TGTGCCAGTAGTATAGACGCCGGCTACACCTTC. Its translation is CASSIDAGYTF. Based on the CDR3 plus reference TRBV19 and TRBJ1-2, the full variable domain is DGGITQSPKYLFRKEGQNVTLSCEQNLNHDAMYWYRQDPGQGLRLIYYSQIVNDFQKGDIAEGYSVSREKKESFPLTVTSAQKNPTAFYLCASSIDAGYTFGSGTRLTVV.

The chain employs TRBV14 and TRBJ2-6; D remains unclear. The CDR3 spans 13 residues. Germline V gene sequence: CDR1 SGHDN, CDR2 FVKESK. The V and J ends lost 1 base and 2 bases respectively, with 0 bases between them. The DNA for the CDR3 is TGTGCCAGCAGCCAAGCTGGGGCCAACGTCCTGACTTTC. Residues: CASSQAGANVLTF.

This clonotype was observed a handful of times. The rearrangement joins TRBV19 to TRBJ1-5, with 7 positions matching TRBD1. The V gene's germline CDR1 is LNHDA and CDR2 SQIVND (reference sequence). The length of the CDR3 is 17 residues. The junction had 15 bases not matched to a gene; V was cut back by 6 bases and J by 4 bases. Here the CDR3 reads CASRGDGQARMNQPQHF. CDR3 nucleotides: TGTGCCAGTAGGGGGGATGGACAGGCTAGGATGAATCAGCCCCAGCATTTT.

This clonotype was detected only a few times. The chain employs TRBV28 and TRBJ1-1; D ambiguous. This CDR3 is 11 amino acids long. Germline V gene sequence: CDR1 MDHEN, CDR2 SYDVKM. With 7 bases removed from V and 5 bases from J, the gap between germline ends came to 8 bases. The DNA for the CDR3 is TGTGCCAGCACGATGGGGACTGAAGCTTTCTTT. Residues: CASTMGTEAFF.

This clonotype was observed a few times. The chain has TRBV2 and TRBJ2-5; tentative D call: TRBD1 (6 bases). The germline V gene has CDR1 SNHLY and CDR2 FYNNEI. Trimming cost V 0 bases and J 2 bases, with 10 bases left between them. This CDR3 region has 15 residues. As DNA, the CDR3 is TGTGCCAGCAGTGAAGCGGACAGCCGTCAAGAGACCCAGTACTTC. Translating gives CASSEADSRQETQYF.

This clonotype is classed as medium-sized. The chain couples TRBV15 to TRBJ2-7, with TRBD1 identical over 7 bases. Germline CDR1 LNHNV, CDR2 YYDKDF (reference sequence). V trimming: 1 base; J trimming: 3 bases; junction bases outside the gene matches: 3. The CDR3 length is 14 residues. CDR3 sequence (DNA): TGTGCCACCAGCAGAGGGCGGACAGGCTACGAGCAGTACTTC. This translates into CATSRGRTGYEQYF.

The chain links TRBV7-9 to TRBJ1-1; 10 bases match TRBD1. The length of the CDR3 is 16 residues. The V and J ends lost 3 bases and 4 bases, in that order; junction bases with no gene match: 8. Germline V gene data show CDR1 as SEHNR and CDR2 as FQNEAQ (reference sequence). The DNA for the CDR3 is TGTGCCAGCAGCTTGGGACAGGGGACCCTGTTCACTGAAGCTTTCTTT. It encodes CASSLGQGTLFTEAFF.

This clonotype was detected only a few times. CDR3 sequence reads: CSAAPSVSQETQYF. The CDR3 DNA reads as TGCAGTGCCGCCCCCAGCGTCAGCCAAGAGACCCAGTACTTC. This chain connects TRBV20-1 to TRBJ2-5; D gene ambiguous. V lost 6 bases, J lost 1 base, and 15 bases lay in between. The CDR3 extends over 14 amino acids. Germline loops: CDR1 DFQATT, CDR2 SNEGSKA (reference sequence).

CDR3 sequence reads: CASSSTIQTTQGQRQPQHF. The CDR3 nucleotides read TGTGCCAGCAGTTCAACAATCCAGACGACCCAGGGGCAAAGGCAGCCCCAGCATTTT. V and J are TRBV28 and TRBJ1-5, with D possibly being TRBD1 (6 bases). V lost 4 bases and J 7 bases, leaving 29 bases between the germline ends. This CDR3 has 19 amino acids. Germline V gene data show CDR1 as MDHEN and CDR2 as SYDVKM.

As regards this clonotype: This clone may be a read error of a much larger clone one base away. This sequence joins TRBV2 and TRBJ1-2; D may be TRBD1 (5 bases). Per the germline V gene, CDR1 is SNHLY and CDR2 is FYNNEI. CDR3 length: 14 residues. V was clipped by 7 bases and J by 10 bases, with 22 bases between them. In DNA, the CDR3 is TGTGCCAGCACCGGGGTCCGCAGGGAGCATGACTACACCTTC. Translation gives CASTGVRREHDYTF.

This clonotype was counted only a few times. CDR3: CASSFRSGEETQYF. DNA for the CDR3: TGTGCCAGCAGCTTTCGTAGCGGGGAGGAGACCCAGTACTTC. The chain has TRBV7-9 and TRBJ2-5; 8 nucleotides match TRBD2. The CDR3 has 14 amino acids. With 3 bases clipped from V and 5 bases from J, the junction kept 5 bases outside the gene matches. Germline lookup yields CDR1 SEHNR and CDR2 FQNEAQ (reference sequence). The full variable domain, its missing parts supplied by reference TRBV7-9 and TRBJ2-5, is DTGVSQNPRHKITKRGQNVTFRCDPISEHNRLYWYRQTLGQGPEFLTYFQNEAQLEKSRLLSDRFSAERPKGSFSTLEIQRTEQGDSAMYLCASSFRSGEETQYFGPGTRLLVL.

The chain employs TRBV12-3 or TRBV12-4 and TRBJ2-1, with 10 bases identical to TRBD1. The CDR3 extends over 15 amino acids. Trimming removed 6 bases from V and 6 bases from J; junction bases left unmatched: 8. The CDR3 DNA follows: TGTGCCAGCAGCTACGGGACAGGGGTTCTCAATGAGCAGTTCTTC. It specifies CASSYGTGVLNEQFF.

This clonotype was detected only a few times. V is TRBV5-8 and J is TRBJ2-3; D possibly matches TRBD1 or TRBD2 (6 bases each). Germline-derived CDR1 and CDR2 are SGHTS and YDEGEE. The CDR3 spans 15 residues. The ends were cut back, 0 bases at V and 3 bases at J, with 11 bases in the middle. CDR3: CASSLGQGRTDTQYF. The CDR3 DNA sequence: TGTGCCAGCAGCTTGGGCCAGGGGAGGACAGATACGCAGTATTTT.

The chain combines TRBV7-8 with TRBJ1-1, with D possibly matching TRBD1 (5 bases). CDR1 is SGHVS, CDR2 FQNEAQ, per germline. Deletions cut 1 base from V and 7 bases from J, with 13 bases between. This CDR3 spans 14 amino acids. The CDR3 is CASSLDRSRVEAFF. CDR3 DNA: TGTGCCAGCAGCTTAGACAGGTCAAGAGTTGAAGCTTTCTTT.

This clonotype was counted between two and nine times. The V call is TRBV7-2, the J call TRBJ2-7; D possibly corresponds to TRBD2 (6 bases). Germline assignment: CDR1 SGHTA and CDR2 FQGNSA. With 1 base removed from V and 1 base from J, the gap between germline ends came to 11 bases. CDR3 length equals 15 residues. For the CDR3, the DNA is TGTGCCAGCAGCTTAGGTGGGGGGATATCCTACGAGCAGTACTTC. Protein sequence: CASSLGGGISYEQYF.

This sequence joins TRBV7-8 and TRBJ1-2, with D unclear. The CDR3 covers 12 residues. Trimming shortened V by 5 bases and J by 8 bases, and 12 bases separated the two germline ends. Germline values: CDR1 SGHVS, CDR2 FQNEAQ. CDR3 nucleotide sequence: TGTGCCAGCAGCGCGGGTGGGGAAGGCTACACCTTC. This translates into CASSAGGEGYTF.

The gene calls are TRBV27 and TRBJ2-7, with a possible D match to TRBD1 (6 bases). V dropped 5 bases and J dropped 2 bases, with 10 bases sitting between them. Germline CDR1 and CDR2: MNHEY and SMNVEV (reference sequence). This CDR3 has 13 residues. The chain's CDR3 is CASSVPGAYEQYF. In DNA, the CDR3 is TGTGCCAGCAGTGTACCAGGGGCCTACGAGCAGTACTTC.

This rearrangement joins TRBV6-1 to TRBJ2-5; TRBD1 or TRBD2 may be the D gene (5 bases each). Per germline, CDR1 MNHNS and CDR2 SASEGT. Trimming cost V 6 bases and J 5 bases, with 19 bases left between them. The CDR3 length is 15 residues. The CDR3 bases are TGTGCCAGCAGGGCCCAGGGAAGCGGCGGGGAGACCCAGTACTTC. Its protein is CASRAQGSGGETQYF.

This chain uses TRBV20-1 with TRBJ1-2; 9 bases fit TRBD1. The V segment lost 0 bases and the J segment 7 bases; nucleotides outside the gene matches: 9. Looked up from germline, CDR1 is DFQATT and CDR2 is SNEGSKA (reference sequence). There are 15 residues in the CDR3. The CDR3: CSARDRRTGEGGYTF. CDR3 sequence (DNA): TGCAGTGCTAGAGATCGTAGGACAGGGGAGGGTGGCTACACCTTC.

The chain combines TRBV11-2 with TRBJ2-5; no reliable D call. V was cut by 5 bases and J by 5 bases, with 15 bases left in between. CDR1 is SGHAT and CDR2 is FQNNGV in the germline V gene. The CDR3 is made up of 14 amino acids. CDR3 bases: TGTGCCAGCAGCCCCCAATGGGGTGCGGAGACCCAGTACTTC. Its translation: CASSPQWGAETQYF.

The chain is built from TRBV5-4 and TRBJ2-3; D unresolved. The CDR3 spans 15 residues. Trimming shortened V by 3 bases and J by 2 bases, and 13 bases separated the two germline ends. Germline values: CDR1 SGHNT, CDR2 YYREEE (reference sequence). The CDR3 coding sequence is TGTGCCAGCAGCTCCGAGCTAAGGGCCACAGATACGCAGTATTTT. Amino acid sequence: CASSSELRATDTQYF.

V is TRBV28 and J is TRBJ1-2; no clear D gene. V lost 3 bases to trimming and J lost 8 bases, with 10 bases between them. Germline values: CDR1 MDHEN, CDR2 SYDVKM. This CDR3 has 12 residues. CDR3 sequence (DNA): TGTGCCAGCAGTTTTAGGGTTTACGGCTACACCTTC. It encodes CASSFRVYGYTF.

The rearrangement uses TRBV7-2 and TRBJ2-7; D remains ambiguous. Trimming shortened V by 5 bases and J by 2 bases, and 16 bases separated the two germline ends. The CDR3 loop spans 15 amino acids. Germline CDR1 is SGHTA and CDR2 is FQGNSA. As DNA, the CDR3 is TGTGCCAGCAGCCTGCAACCGGGTCTTACCTACGAGCAGTACTTC. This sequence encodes CASSLQPGLTYEQYF.

The CDR3 coding sequence is TGTGCCAGCAGTGAAGCGCTCAGAAATCAGCCCCAGCATTTT. Translated: CASSEALRNQPQHF. This chain uses TRBV6-1 with TRBJ1-5; D ambiguous. V was trimmed by 0 bases and J by 4 bases, leaving 7 bases between them. There are 14 residues in the CDR3. Germline CDR1 MNHNS, CDR2 SASEGT.

The CDR3 reads CASSHFRPSRGASNYSYNSPLHF. CDR3 sequence (DNA): TGTGCCAGCAGCCATTTCCGTCCAAGCCGGGGGGCATCGAATTACTCCTATAATTCACCCCTCCACTTT. The chain recombines TRBV27 with TRBJ1-6; possibly TRBD1 for D (6 bases). Germline V gene sequence: CDR1 MNHEY, CDR2 SMNVEV (reference sequence). V was clipped by 6 bases and J by 0 bases, with 33 bases between them. The CDR3 has 23 residues.

CDR3 coding DNA: TGCAGTGCTAGAGATAGGAGACTAGGGGGTAGGAATGAGCAGTTCTTC. Translation gives CSARDRRLGGRNEQFF. This chain joins TRBV20-1 and TRBJ2-1; D possibly uses TRBD1 or TRBD2 (6 bases each). The length of the CDR3 is 16 residues. V was pared by 0 bases and J by 7 bases, with 19 bases between. Germline values: CDR1 DFQATT, CDR2 SNEGSKA (reference sequence).